These T cell receptor beta chains were read from a single sample in a study of shared clonotypes between healthy human individuals. TCRdb's table, derived via immunoSEQ multiplex PCR, lists solely in-frame clones and lacks some. The data contain 400,000 to 600,000 clones, more than 95% of them seen just once; the ten biggest clones take up about 0.068%. Sequenced sample: naive CD4+ T cells sorted from blood. These receptors came from a woman aged 25 to 45 in good health. Each CDR3 is given without its conserved first and last residue. D genes are given only for firm matches. Clone size is stated in some rows and not others, as once, few, many or a class when expanded.

>.|TRBJ2-1|.|TRBV28
ASSFVGPTYNEQF
>few|TRBJ2-7|TRBD1|TRBV27
ASRRTGASYEQY
>once|TRBJ1-5|TRBD1|TRBV4-1
ASSLQGTAGQPQH
>once|TRBJ1-2|.|TRBV11-2
ASSLVGTNYGYT
>.|TRBJ2-7|.|TRBV6-5
ASQPIQGFGAEQY
>.|TRBJ1-2|.|TRBV7-9
ASSLGTDRGKHGYT
>once|TRBJ1-5|TRBD1|TRBV11-3
ASSPRTGLLWGVNQPQH
>.|TRBJ2-7|TRBD1|TRBV28
ASSLYRGPYEQY
>.|TRBJ2-6|.|TRBV2
ASSEVGVRTYSGANVLT
>.|TRBJ1-5|.|TRBV6-4
ASSAEEHQPQH
>.|TRBJ2-7|TRBD2|TRBV7-8
ASSTPGLVGEQY
>.|TRBJ2-2|.|TRBV19
ASSITAETGELF
>.|TRBJ1-1|TRBD1|TRBV28
ASSSGGRRNTEAF
>.|TRBJ1-5|.|TRBV6-5
ASSRDSNQPQH
>.|TRBJ2-5|.|TRBV15
ATSPPQVYQETQY
>.|TRBJ2-7|TRBD2|TRBV5-4
ASSSGLAGVSYEQY
>once|TRBJ1-2|TRBD1|TRBV30
ARDRGTFHT
>.|TRBJ1-1|.|TRBV21-1
ASSARWGTEAF
>.|TRBJ2-5|TRBD1|TRBV10-3
AIRDRGQETQY
>.|TRBJ2-7|TRBD2|TRBV28
ASSLNRGGFYEQY
>.|TRBJ2-1|TRBD2|TRBV30
ARTSGYNEQF
>.|TRBJ1-4|.|TRBV28
ASSSPVEKLF
>.|TRBJ1-1|.|TRBV28
ASSHLAGTNFWNTEAF
>.|TRBJ2-2|.|TRBV7-9
ASSPEANTGELF
>.|TRBJ2-3|.|TRBV25-1
ASSEYGSDTQY
>.|TRBJ1-1|.|TRBV28
ASTQTLNTEAF
>.|TRBJ1-1|.|TRBV5-4
ASSLVVRNTEAF
>.|TRBJ2-7|.|TRBV5-6
ASSLTGSSYEQY
>.|TRBJ2-1|.|TRBV28
ASARKGQYNEQF
>.|TRBJ2-7|.|TRBV28
ASSLGDEQY
>.|TRBJ2-6|.|TRBV13
ASRRTGANVLT
>.|TRBJ1-2|.|TRBV6-5
ASSNNYGYT
>.|TRBJ2-1|TRBD2|TRBV18
ASSPEEGGSRVGEQF
>.|TRBJ1-1|.|TRBV18
ASSPRGDPNTEAF
>.|TRBJ2-7|TRBD2|TRBV6-1
ASSEEVWTSGGTYEQY
>once|TRBJ2-7|.|TRBV19
ASSANGRNKNYEQY
>.|TRBJ2-1|.|TRBV18
ASSPGTLSGQGGSEQF
>.|TRBJ1-5|.|TRBV28
ASSTGVADQPQH
>.|TRBJ1-1|.|TRBV2
ASSGVSATEAF
>.|TRBJ2-5|.|TRBV5-4
ASSPISGLETQY
>once|TRBJ1-2|.|TRBV21-1
ASTSGGFWGYT
>.|TRBJ2-2|.|TRBV5-4
ASSLQQGLNTGELF
>.|TRBJ2-1|.|TRBV11-3
ASSSGPGHSPEQF
>.|TRBJ1-1|.|TRBV6-6
ASSYRLSGATEAF
>.|TRBJ2-7|.|TRBV19
ASSAPETGEQY
>.|TRBJ2-6|.|TRBV14
ASSHPVVRAGANVLT